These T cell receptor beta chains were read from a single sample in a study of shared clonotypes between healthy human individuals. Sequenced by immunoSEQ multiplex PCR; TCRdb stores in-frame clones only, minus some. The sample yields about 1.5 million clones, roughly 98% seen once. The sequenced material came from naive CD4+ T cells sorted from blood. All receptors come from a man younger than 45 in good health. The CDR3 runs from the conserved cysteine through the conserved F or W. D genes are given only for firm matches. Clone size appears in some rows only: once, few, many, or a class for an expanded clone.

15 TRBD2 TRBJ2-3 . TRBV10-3 TGTGCCATCAGGGGGACTAGCGGGAGCGCAGATACGCAGTATTTT CAIRGTSGSADTQYF
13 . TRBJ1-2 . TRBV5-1 TGCGCCAGCAGCCACCCGGGACTCTATGGCTACACCTTC CASSHPGLYGYTF
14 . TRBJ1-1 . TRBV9 TGTGCCAGCGGTCCCCAGACACTTAACACTGAAGCTTTCTTT CASGPQTLNTEAFF
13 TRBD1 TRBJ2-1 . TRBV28 TGTGCCAGCAGGGGGACAGGGTTGCATGAGCAGTTCTTC CASRGTGLHEQFF
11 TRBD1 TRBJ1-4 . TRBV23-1 TGCGCCAGCAGTCAAAAAGGGACAGAAGTTTTT CASSQKGTEVF
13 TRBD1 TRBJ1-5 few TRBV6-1 TGTGCCAGCAGGGCGACAGGGGCTCAGCCCCAGCATTTT CASRATGAQPQHF
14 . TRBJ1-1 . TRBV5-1 TGCGCCAGCACACTTCGGGACACGAACACTGAAGCTTTCTTT CASTLRDTNTEAFF
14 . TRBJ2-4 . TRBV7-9 TGTGCCAGCAGCTTAGCTGGAACCAAAAACATTCAGTACTTC CASSLAGTKNIQYF
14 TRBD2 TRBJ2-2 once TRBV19 TGTGCCAGTAGTATTCCCCTAGCGGCCGGGGAGCTGTTTTTT CASSIPLAAGELFF
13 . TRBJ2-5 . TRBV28 TGTGCCAGCAGGGGGCGTAAGAGCGAGACCCAGTACTTC CASRGRKSETQYF
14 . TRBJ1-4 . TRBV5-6 TGTGCCAGCAGCCGGGGTCCAACTAATGAAAAACTGTTTTTT CASSRGPTNEKLFF
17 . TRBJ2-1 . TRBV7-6 TGTGCCAGCAGCTCCCAACAGTCGGGACCAGAATACAATGAGCAGTTCTTC CASSSQQSGPEYNEQFF
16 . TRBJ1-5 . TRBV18 TGTGCCAGCTCACCTGGTACCCCCGATAGCAATCAGCCCCAGCATTTT CASSPGTPDSNQPQHF
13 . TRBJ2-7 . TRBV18 TGTGCCAGCTCCCGCACCAACGACTACGAGCAGTACTTC CASSRTNDYEQYF
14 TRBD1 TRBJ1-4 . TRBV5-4 TGTGCCAGCAGCTCTACAGGGGCGGGTGAAAAACTGTTTTTT CASSSTGAGEKLFF
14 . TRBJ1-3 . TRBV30 TGTGCCTGGAGGGCGACTGCTTCTGGAAACACCATATATTTT CAWRATASGNTIYF
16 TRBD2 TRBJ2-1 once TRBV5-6 TGTGCCAGCAGCTCTCCGGGACTAGCGGGAGGTATGGAGCAGTTCTTC CASSSPGLAGGMEQFF
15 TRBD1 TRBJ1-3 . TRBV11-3 TGTGCCAGCAGCAGTACAGGGGTGGATGGAAACACCATATATTTT CASSSTGVDGNTIYF
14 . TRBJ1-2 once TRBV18 TGTGCCAGCTCACCGGGACCGGGGAAAGGCGGCTACACCTTC CASSPGPGKGGYTF
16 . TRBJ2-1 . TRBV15 TGTGCCACCAGCAGAGATCTTGGCCCGTCTAGCGGAAGGGGGCTCTTC CATSRDLGPSSGRGLF
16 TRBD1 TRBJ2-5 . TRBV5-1 TGCGCCAGCAGCGAGGCAGGGGGCGCGGGTGGAGAGACCCAGTACTTC CASSEAGGAGGETQYF
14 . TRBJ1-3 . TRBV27 TGTGCCAGCAGTGCCAGGCCCGAGGGAAACACCATATATTTT CASSARPEGNTIYF
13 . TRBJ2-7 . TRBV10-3 TGTGCCATCAGTGCAGGAGACATCGGGGAGCAGTACTTC CAISAGDIGEQYF
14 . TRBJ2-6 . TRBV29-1 TGCAGCGTTGTTGGTTCCTCTGGGGCCAACGTCCTGACTTTC CSVVGSSGANVLTF
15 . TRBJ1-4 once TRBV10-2 TGCGCCAGCAGCCCCCCTGGGACAACTAATGAAAAACTGTTTTTT CASSPPGTTNEKLFF
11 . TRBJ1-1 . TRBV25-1 TGTGCCAGCAGACTTTGGGCTGAAGCTTTCTTT CASRLWAEAFF
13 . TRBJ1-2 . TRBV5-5 TGTGCCAGCAGCTTTAGGGTGGCCGGGGGCTACACCTTC CASSFRVAGGYTF
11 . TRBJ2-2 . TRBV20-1 TGCAGCACACAGCACACCGGGGAGCTGTTTTTT CSTQHTGELFF
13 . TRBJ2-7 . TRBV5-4 TGTGCCAGCCGCGGGACAGATGCCTACGAGCAGTACTTC CASRGTDAYEQYF